Listed here is a single T cell receptor (beta chain). Produced via immunoSEQ multiplex PCR; TCRdb's table is partial and in-frame only. The sample records some 98,000 clones, 95% being singletons. Germline loops: CDR1 SGDLS, CDR2 YYNGEE. V lost 0 bases and J 7 bases, leaving 14 bases between the germline ends. The CDR3 contains 15 residues. This record belongs to a study of technical replicates of blood from a handful of donors. This TCR was recovered from a human donor in good health. Source material: T cells isolated from PBMCs. The chain recombines TRBV9 with TRBJ2-1; possibly TRBD2 for D (6 bases). CDR3 nucleotide sequence: TGTGCCAGCAGCGTAGGCTCTAGCGATGGTAATGAGCAGTTCTTC. Protein: CASSVGSSDGNEQFF.